This entry describes one T cell receptor (beta chain). These data come from a study of cytomegalovirus exposure and HLA in healthy donors. Looked up from germline, CDR1 is MGHDK and CDR2 is SYGVNS. This CDR3 has 16 amino acids. With 1 base clipped from V and 1 base from J, the junction kept 6 bases outside the gene matches. The PCR made use of 60 Vbeta and 13 Jbeta primers. Assay: immunoSEQ multiplex PCR; the TCRdb copy retains only in-frame clones and omits some. In all, the sample yields 50,000 or so clones. What was sequenced was PBMCs. The chain employs TRBV25-1 and TRBJ2-5; 7 nucleotides agree with TRBD1. The source of this sequence is a man aged 45 to 65 in good health and CMV-seropositive. The CDR3 DNA reads TGTGCCAGCAGTGAATTTGGCAGGGGGTCCCAAGAGACCCAGTACTTC. It is translated as CASSEFGRGSQETQYF.